Sequencing of this T cell receptor beta chain was carried out in a study of T cell responses to AZD1222 COVID-19 vaccine. Across the study: Samples with a second dose at about 4 or about 12 weeks were pooled together. The study's findings and limits: The donor cohort was predominantly white British with a female majority, and clonal diversity may have been underestimated.

TCRdb keeps only in-frame clones here, not all; method: immunoSEQ multiplex PCR. The sample shows about 79,000 clones, 80% of them seen only once. The V gene's germline CDR1 is SGHTS and CDR2 YDEGEE. The CDR3 length is 13 residues. Trimming pared 3 bases from V and 2 bases from J, leaving 7 bases between. On this clone itself: Its specificity is not known.

The sample in question was peripheral blood, obtained on day 0 of AZD1222 vaccination. This sequence originates from an adult in good health. The chain carries TRBV5-8 and TRBJ2-3; no firm D call. The CDR3 region has the DNA TGTGCCAGCAGCTCGGACCTCACAGATACGCAGTATTTT. This codes for CASSSDLTDTQYF. Filled out from reference TRBV5-8 and TRBJ2-3, the complete variable domain reads EAGVTQSPTHLIKTRGQQATLRCSPISGHTSVYWYQQALGLGLQFLLWYDEGEERNRGNFPPRFSGRQFPNYSSELNVNALELEDSALYLCASSSDLTDTQYFGPGTRLTVL.